The 3 T cell receptor beta chains given below trace back to one sample, sequenced in a study of early T cells in non-severe SARS-CoV-2 infection. Using its own MiXCR run on the 5' RACE reads, TCRdb lists one record per CDR3 protein. The table has roughly 120,000 distinct CDR3 sequences, 10% to 15% seen once. The source was whole blood, collected at baseline. The receptors shown here come from an adult who was a healthcare worker with PCR-confirmed SARS-CoV-2 infection or an uninfected control (not recorded which).

This clonotype was observed a handful of times. Here the CDR3 reads CSATIAGRNTGELFF. In DNA form, the CDR3 reads TGCAGTGCTACAATAGCGGGGAGGAACACCGGGGAGCTGTTTTTT. The chain has TRBV20-1 and TRBJ2-2, with 8 nucleotides matching TRBD2. Germline V gene sequence: CDR1 DFQATT, CDR2 SNEGSKA (reference sequence). This CDR3 contains 15 residues. V was pared by 4 bases and J by 1 base, with 5 bases of the junction left unmatched.

This clonotype was counted a few times. The gene calls are TRBV7-9 and TRBJ1-6, with D uncertain. The CDR3 totals 15 residues. Germline V gene sequence: CDR1 SEHNR, CDR2 FQNEAQ (reference sequence). Deletions cut 5 bases from V and 9 bases from J, with 17 bases between. DNA for the CDR3: TGTGCCAGCAGCCGCAACCAAACCCCGGGTTCACCCCTCCACTTT. Translating it yields CASSRNQTPGSPLHF.

This clonotype showed up just a few times. The chain has TRBV5-1 and TRBJ2-3; D unclear. Germline loops: CDR1 SGHRS, CDR2 YFSETQ. The CDR3 contains 16 residues. V gave up 0 bases and J gave up 0 bases, with 11 bases separating them. Written as DNA, the CDR3 is TGCGCCAGCAGCTTGGCCACGGGCGGAAGCACAGATACGCAGTATTTT. Its protein product is CASSLATGGSTDTQYF.